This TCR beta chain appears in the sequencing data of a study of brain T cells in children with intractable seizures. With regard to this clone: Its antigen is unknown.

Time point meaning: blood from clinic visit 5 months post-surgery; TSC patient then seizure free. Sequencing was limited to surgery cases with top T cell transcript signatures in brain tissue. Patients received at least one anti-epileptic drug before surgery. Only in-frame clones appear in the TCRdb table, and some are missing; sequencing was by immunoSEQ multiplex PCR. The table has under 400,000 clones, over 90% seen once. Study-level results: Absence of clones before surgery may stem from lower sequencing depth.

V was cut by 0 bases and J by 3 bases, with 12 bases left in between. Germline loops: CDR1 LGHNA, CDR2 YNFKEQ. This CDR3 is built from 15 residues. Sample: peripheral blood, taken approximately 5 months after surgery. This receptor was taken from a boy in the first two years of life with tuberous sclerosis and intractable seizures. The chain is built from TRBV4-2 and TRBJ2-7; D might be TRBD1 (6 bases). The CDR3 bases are TGTGCCAGCAGCCAAGAGCTGACAGGCCGCTACGAGCAGTACTTC. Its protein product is CASSQELTGRYEQYF.